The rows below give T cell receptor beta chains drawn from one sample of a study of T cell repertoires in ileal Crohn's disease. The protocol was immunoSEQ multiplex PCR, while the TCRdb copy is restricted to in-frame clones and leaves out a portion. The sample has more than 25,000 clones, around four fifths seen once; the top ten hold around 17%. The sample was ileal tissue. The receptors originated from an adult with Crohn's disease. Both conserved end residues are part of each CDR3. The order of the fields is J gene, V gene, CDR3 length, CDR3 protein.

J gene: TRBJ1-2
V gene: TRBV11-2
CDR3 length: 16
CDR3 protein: CASRRAGRDGGWGYTF

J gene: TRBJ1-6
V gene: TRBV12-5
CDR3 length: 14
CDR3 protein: CASGLGPPGSPLHF

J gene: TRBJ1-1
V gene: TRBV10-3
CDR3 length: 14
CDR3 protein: CAIRTGGVSTEAFF

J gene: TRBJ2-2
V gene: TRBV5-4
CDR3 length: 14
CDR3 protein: CASSLTGNTGELFF

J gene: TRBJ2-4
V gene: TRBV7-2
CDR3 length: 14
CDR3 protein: CASSLSSGGMVQYF

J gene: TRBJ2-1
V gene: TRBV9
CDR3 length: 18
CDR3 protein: CASSVGGEAGSLYNEQFF

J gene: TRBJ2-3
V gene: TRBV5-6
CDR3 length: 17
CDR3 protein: CASSFRLRDRGPDTQYF

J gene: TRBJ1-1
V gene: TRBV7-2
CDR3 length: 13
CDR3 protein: CASSLIGVTEAFF

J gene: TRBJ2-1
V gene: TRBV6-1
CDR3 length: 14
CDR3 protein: CASIRGGPNNEQFF

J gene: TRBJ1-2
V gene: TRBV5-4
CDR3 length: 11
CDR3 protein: CASSSIGGYTF

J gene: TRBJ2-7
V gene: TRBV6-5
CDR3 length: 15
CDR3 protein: CASSYGGTGVYEQYF

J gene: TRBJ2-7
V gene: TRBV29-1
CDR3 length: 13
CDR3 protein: CSAKGQGLHEQYF

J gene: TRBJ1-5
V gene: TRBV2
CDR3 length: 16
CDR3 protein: CASSEGQGFSNQPQHF

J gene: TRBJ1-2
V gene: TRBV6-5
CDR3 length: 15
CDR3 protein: CASSLQGPPNYGYTF

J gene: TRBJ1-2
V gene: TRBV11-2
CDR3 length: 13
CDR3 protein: CASSRDRNYGYTF

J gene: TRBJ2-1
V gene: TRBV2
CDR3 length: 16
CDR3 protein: CASSEGSGGPYNEQFF

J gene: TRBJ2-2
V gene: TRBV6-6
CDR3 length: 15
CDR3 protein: CASSYSNREHGELFF

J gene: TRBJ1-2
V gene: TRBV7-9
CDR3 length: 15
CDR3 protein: CASSLTGELGYGYTF

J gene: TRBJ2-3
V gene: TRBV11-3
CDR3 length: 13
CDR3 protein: CASSLGGADTQYF

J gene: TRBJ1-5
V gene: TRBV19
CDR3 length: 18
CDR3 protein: CASSIVSGGQYSNQPQHF

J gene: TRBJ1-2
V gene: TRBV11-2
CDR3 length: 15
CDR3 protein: CASSPLTGLLDGYTF

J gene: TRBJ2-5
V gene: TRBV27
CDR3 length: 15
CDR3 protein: CASSLTWLDQETQYF

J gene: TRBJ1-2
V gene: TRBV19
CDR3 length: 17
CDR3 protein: CASSSSGQGLSNYGYTF